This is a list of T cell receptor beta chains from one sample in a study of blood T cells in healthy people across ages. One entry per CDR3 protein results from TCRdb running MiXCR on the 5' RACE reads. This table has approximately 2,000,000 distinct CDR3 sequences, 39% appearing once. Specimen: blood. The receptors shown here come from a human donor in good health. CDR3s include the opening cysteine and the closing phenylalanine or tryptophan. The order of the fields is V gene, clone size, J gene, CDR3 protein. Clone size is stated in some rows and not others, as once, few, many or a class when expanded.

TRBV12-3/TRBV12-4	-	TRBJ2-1	CASSSYSGVGNEQFF
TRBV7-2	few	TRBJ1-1	CASSLAGISPGLPEAFF
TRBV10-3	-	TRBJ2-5	CAISVGLGETQYF
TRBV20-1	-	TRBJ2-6	CSANQGQYGANVLTF
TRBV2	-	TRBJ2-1	CASSETGALEDEQFF
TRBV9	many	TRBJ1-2	CASSVATDGYTF
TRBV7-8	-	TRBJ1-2	CVSSLAQGSIQNGYTF
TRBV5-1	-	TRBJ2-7	CASSLVPSEQYF
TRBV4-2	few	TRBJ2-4	CASSQVSDSFQYF
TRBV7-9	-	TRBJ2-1	CASSLALRTGSYNEQFF
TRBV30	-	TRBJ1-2	CAWSREYGLGYGYTF
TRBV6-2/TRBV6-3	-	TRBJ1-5	CASGQGRHQPQHF
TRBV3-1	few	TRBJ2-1	CATRPRSYNEQFF
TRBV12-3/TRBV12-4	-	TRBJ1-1	CASSPSTGDRAEAFF
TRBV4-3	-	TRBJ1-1	CASSPVPQREAFF
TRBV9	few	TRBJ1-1	CASSVTGDRNTEAFF
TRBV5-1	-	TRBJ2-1	CASSLAIGGYEQFF
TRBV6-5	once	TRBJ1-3	CASSLQGVSSGNTIYF
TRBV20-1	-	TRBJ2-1	CSALINEPFF
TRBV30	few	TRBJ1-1	CAWSVQGNTEAFF
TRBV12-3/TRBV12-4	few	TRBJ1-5	CASSLGGNAPQHF
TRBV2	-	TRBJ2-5	CASSEEGGQAETQYF